This T cell receptor beta chain was identified in a study of cytomegalovirus exposure and HLA in healthy donors. Across the whole study: The same platform as the 650 to 700 first-cohort repertoires was used for the 100 to 150 validation repertoires, a later analysis reported. Study-wide findings and caveats: The authors listed about 170 TCR beta chains as cytomegalovirus-associated. Some public TCRs appeared in many individuals, while most sequences were rare.

Concerning this clone itself: Its antigen is still unknown.

The assay was immunoSEQ multiplex PCR, and TCRdb's table has in-frame clones only and misses some. The sample lists about 95,000 clones; 85% were seen once. The donors belonged to the roughly 130-subject validation cohort, separate from the approximately 700-subject first cohort. The receptor comes from a man aged 18 to 29 in good health and CMV-seropositive. The source material was PBMCs.

CDR3 DNA: TGTGCCAGCAGTCGACAGGGGATGGGTGAAAAACTGTTTTTT. Residues: CASSRQGMGEKLFF. This chain connects TRBV2 to TRBJ1-4; TRBD1 matches 8 bases. V lost 5 bases and J lost 7; bases outside the gene matches: 6. Looked up from germline, CDR1 is SNHLY and CDR2 is FYNNEI. The CDR3 covers 14 residues.